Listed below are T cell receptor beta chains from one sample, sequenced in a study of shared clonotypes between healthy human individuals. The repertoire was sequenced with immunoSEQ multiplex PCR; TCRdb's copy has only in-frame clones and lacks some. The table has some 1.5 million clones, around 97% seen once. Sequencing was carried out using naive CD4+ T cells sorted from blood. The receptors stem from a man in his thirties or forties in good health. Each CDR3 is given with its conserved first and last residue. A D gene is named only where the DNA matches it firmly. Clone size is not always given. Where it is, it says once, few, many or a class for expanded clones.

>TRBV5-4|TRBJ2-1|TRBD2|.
TGTGCCAGCAGCCGGGGACTAGCGGGAGGGTCTGAGCAGTTCTTC
CASSRGLAGGSEQFF
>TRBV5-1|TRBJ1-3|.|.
TGCGCCAGCATGGCACCAGGGTCTTCGGACACCATATATTTT
CASMAPGSSDTIYF
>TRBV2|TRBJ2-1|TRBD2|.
TGTGCCAGCGCGGGAGGTTCCTACAATGAGCAGTTCTTC
CASAGGSYNEQFF
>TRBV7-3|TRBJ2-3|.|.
TGTGCCAGCAGCGCAGGGGGCACAGATACGCAGTATTTT
CASSAGGTDTQYF
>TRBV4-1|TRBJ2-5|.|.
TGCGCCAGCAGCCAAGATCTAAGGGGGACCCAGTACTTC
CASSQDLRGTQYF
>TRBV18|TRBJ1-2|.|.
TGTGCCAGCTCACAACCGGGAGGTGACTATGGCTACACCTTC
CASSQPGGDYGYTF
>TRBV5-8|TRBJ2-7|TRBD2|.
TGTGCCAGCAGCGCCATCCTGGGAGGGGAGTACTTC
CASSAILGGEYF
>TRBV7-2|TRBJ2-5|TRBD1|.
TGTGCCAGCAGCCAAGACAGGGGGCTTCAAGAGACCCAGTACTTC
CASSQDRGLQETQYF
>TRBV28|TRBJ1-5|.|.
TGTGCCAGCAGTTTGCAATCTCAGCCCCAGCATTTT
CASSLQSQPQHF
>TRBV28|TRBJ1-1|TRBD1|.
TGTGCCAGCAGGCCGGGACAGGGGTACACTGAAGCTTTCTTT
CASRPGQGYTEAFF
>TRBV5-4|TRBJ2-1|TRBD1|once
TGTGCCAGCAGCTGGGCCCGAGGGGGCCCTTACAATGAGCAGTTCTTC
CASSWARGGPYNEQFF
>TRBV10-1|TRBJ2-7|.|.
TGCGCCAGCAGTAGGACAGTTAGCTCCTACGAGCAGTACTTC
CASSRTVSSYEQYF
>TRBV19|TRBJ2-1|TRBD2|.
TGTGCCAGTACCCCCCGGGGACTAGCCTGGGATGAGCAGTTCTTC
CASTPRGLAWDEQFF
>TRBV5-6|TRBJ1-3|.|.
TGTGCCAGCAGTCCCGGTACAGGGACGAGAAACACCATATATTTT
CASSPGTGTRNTIYF
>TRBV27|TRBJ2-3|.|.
TGTGCCAGCAGCCAAACCTGGGGGTTGCGCACAGATACGCAGTATTTT
CASSQTWGLRTDTQYF
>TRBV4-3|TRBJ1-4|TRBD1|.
TGCGCCAGCAGCCAAGAAAGGGGACAGGGGAATGAAAAACTGTTTTTT
CASSQERGQGNEKLFF
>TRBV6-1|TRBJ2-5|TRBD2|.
TGTGCCAGCAGTGAAGGACTCGGGAGGGAGACCCAGTACTTC
CASSEGLGRETQYF
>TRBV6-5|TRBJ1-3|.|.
TGTGCCAGCAGTTACACCCAGGATGGAAACACCATATATTTT
CASSYTQDGNTIYF
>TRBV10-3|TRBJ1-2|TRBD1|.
TGTGCCATCAGTGAGGGTTCCGGACAGGGCGTTGGCTACACCTTC
CAISEGSGQGVGYTF
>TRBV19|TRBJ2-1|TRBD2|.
TGTGCCAGTACCCGGACTAGCTCCTACAATGAGCAGTTCTTC
CASTRTSSYNEQFF
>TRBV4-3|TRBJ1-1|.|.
TGCGCCAGCAGCCAAGACCGACACGGAGACACTGAAGCTTTCTTT
CASSQDRHGDTEAFF
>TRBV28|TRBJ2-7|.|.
TGTGCCAGCAGTCCGACCCTCCGGGTCCTCCACTACGAGCAGTACTTC
CASSPTLRVLHYEQYF
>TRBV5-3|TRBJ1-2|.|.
TGTGCCAGAAGCTTGGGAGCCCTCTGGGGCTACACCTTC
CARSLGALWGYTF
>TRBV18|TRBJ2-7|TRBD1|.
TGTGCCAGCTCACCATTACGGGACAGGGGATCCTACGAGCAGTACTTC
CASSPLRDRGSYEQYF
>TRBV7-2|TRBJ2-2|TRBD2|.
TGTGCCAGCAGCTTAAGGCCTAGCGGGAGCACCGGGGAGCTGTTTTTT
CASSLRPSGSTGELFF
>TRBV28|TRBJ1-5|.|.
TGTGCCAGCAGTCCGACAGAATGGGGCAATCAGCCCCAGCATTTT
CASSPTEWGNQPQHF
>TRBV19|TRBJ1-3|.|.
TGTGCCAGTAGTATAGAGACTGGAAACACCATATATTTT
CASSIETGNTIYF
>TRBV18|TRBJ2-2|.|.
TGTGCCAGCTCACCACAAGGGATGTCCGGGGAGCTGTTTTTT
CASSPQGMSGELFF
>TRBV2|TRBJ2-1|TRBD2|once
TGTGCCAGCAGTGAACGCCTAGCGGGAGCCTACAATGAGCAGTTCTTC
CASSERLAGAYNEQFF
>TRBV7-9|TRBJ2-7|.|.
TGTGCCAGCAGCTTAGTCGGAGGCGGCTACGAGCAGTACTTC
CASSLVGGGYEQYF
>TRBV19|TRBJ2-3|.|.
TGTGCCAGTAGTTCGGTAGACACAGATACGCAGTATTTT
CASSSVDTDTQYF
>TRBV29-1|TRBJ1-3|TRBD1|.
TGCAGCGCCTCCGGGACAGCATTCTCTGGAAACACCATATATTTT
CSASGTAFSGNTIYF
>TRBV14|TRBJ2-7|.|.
TGTGCCAGCAGCCAAGGGTCCGGGGGCTCTTACGAGCAGTACTTC
CASSQGSGGSYEQYF
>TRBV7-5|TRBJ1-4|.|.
TGTGTCCAACCCTGGGGATCTAATGAAAAACTGTTTTTT
CVQPWGSNEKLFF
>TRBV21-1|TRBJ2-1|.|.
TGTGCCAGCAGCAAAGAATCTCCCACCCTTAGCTCCTACAATGAGCAGTTCTTC
CASSKESPTLSSYNEQFF
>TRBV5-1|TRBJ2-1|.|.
TGCGCCAGCAGCTTGGACAGGGTGGCCTACAATGAGCAGTTCTTC
CASSLDRVAYNEQFF
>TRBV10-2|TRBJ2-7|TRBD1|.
TGCGCCAGCACCGCAGGGGGCTACGAGCAGTACTTC
CASTAGGYEQYF
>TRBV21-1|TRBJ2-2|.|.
TGTGCGAACACCGGGGAGCTGTTTTTT
CANTGELFF
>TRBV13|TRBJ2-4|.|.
TGTGCCAGCAGCTTAACGGGAGCGGGCAAAAACATTCAGTACTTC
CASSLTGAGKNIQYF
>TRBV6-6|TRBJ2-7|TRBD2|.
TGTGCCAGCAGTTACTCTGGGGGGGGTCACGAGCAGTACTTC
CASSYSGGGHEQYF
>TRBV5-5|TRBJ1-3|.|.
TGTGCCAGCCATTTGGAGGTTGTCTCTGGAAACACCATATATTTT
CASHLEVVSGNTIYF
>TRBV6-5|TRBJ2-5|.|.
TGTGCCAGCAGTTACTTGGGGCCGTCACAAGAGACCCAGTACTTC
CASSYLGPSQETQYF
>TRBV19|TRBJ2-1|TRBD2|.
TGTGCCAGTAGTCCCAGACTAGCGGGATTGTACAATGAGCAGTTCTTC
CASSPRLAGLYNEQFF
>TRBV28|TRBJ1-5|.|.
TGTGCCATCGCCCCCATGGTCGGGCCCCAGCATTTT
CAIAPMVGPQHF
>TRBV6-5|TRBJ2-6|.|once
TGTGTCTCTAGAAGCTCTGGGGCCAACGTCCTGACTTTC
CVSRSSGANVLTF
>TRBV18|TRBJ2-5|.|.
TGTGCCAGCTCACCACCGGGGGACCAAGAGACCCAGTACTTC
CASSPPGDQETQYF
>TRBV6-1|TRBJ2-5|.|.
TGTGCCAGCAGTGTACAAGAGACCCAGTACTTC
CASSVQETQYF
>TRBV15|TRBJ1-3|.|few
TGTGCCACCAGCTGGGGGAAGAACACCATATATTTT
CATSWGKNTIYF
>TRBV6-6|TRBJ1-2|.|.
TGTGCCAGCAGCCCAGGGGCGAACTATGGCTACACCTTC
CASSPGANYGYTF
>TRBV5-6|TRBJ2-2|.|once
TGTGCCAGCAGCGACGGACTGCCCGGGGAGCTGTTTTTT
CASSDGLPGELFF
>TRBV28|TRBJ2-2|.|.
TGTGCCAGCAGTTTAACGGGTCGGGTGGACGGGGAGCTGTTTTTT
CASSLTGRVDGELFF
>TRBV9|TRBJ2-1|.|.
TGTGCCAGCGCACGGGACCGATTGTCCGATGAGCAGTTCTTC
CASARDRLSDEQFF
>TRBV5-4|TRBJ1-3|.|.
TGTGCCAGCAGCTTTCAATTCGCCGGCTCTGGAAACACCATATATTTT
CASSFQFAGSGNTIYF
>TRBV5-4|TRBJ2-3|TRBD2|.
TGTGCCAGCAGCTTGGGGCCGAATAGCGGGACCACAGATACGCAGTATTTT
CASSLGPNSGTTDTQYF
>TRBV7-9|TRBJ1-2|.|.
TGTGCCAGCAGCTTAGGGGACGGCTACACCTTC
CASSLGDGYTF